Listed here are 23 T cell receptor beta chains from one sample, sequenced in a study of neurological immune-mediated disorders. From the 5' RACE reads, TCRdb called clonotypes with MiXCR, one entry per CDR3 protein. Of 65,000 to 90,000 distinct CDR3 sequences detected, about 3% appear once; the ten largest clones hold 4% to 6.5%. Material: PBMCs. Receptors were obtained from a woman between 50 and 59 years old with multiple sclerosis.

This clonotype appeared many times. Germline and junction disagree at one end, which may indicate a read error. The chain joins TRBV6-1 to TRBJ2-2, with TRBD2 identical over 10 bases. From germline, CDR1 is MNHNS and CDR2 SASEGT. The CDR3 is 16 amino acids. This CDR3 is CASREASGSLFGELFF. Written as DNA, the CDR3 is TGTGCCAGCAGGGAAGCTAGCGGGAGCTTGTTCGGGGAGCTGTTTTTT.

This clonotype was seen repeatedly, ten times or more. The chain joins TRBV6-5 to TRBJ2-3, with 8 bases lining up with TRBD1. CDR1 is MNHEY and CDR2 is SVGAGI in the germline V gene. V shed 6 bases, J shed 2 bases, and the junction held 10 bases outside the gene matches. There are 16 residues in the CDR3. CDR3 nucleotide sequence: TGTGCCAGCAGAAACGGACAGGGAGGATTCACAGATACGCAGTATTTT. Amino acids: CASRNGQGGFTDTQYF.

Ten or more counts support this clonotype. The V and J genes are TRBV7-2 and TRBJ2-5, with a weak D call TRBD1 (6 bases). Trimming took 1 base from V and 3 from J, leaving 9 bases between them. CDR3 length: 14 amino acids. Germline CDR1 reads SGHTA; CDR2 reads FQGNSA. CDR3 residues: CASSLGQAEETQYF. In DNA form, the CDR3 reads TGTGCCAGCAGCTTAGGACAGGCTGAAGAGACCCAGTACTTC.

This clonotype occurred many times. The chain carries TRBV3-1 and TRBJ2-2; the D is unclear. The germline V gene has CDR1 LGHDT and CDR2 YNNKEL (reference sequence). The CDR3 consists of 15 residues. The germline V and J ends were trimmed by 4 bases and 8 bases, with 17 bases remaining between them. The CDR3 nucleotides read TGTGCCAGCAGCCTCATGAGGACGATATCGGGGGAGCTGTTTTTT. This gives the protein CASSLMRTISGELFF.

This clonotype was seen ten or more times. The genes are TRBV12-3 or TRBV12-4 and TRBJ2-7; a weak D match, TRBD1 (5 bases). V lost 2 bases and J lost 5, with 7 bases in between. The CDR3 totals 12 residues. Here the CDR3 DNA reads TGTGCCAGCAGTTTAAACAGGCACGAGCAGTACTTC. It is translated as CASSLNRHEQYF.

This clonotype has ten or more counts. The chain combines TRBV25-1 with TRBJ2-3, with D hard to call. CDR3 length equals 16 residues. Per germline, CDR1 MGHDK and CDR2 SYGVNS. V lost 2 bases and J 6 bases, leaving 18 bases between the germline ends. CDR3 nucleotides: TGTGCCAGCAGTGAAACCTCCGCCACCTTGCGGGATACGCAGTATTTT. Protein: CASSETSATLRDTQYF. The full variable domain, with the rest looked up from reference TRBV25-1 and TRBJ2-3, is EADIYQTPRYLVIGTGKKITLECSQTMGHDKMYWYQQDPGMELHLIHYSYGVNSTEKGDLSSESTVSRIRTEHFPLTLESARPSHTSQYLCASSETSATLRDTQYFGPGTRLTVL.

At least ten counts were recorded for this clonotype. V and J are TRBV5-5 and TRBJ1-5, with D hard to call. Germline V gene lookup returns CDR1 SGHKS and CDR2 YYEKEE (reference sequence). V was pared by 3 bases and J by 3 bases, with 7 bases between. The CDR3 extends over 13 amino acids. The CDR3 sequence: CASSWVDNQPQHF. The DNA for the CDR3 is TGTGCCAGCAGCTGGGTAGACAATCAGCCCCAGCATTTT.

This clonotype was seen ten or more times. The chain uses TRBV12-3 or TRBV12-4 and TRBJ1-5, with D hard to call. This CDR3 is 13 amino acids long. Trimming pared 6 bases from V and 0 bases from J, leaving 6 bases between. CDR3 amino acids: CASSGPSNQPQHF. CDR3 DNA sequence: TGTGCCAGCAGCGGACCTAGCAATCAGCCCCAGCATTTT.

This clonotype has a count of ten or more. The CDR3 nucleotides read TGCAGTGCTAGAATCCCGGCCCAGCCGAACACTGAAGCTTTCTTT. This gives the protein CSARIPAQPNTEAFF. The chain has TRBV20-1 and TRBJ1-1, with D unresolved. Germline-derived CDR1 and CDR2 are DFQATT and SNEGSKA (reference sequence). The germline V and J ends were trimmed by 2 bases and 1 base, with 14 bases remaining between them. The length of the CDR3 is 15 residues.

The rearrangement links TRBV5-1 to TRBJ1-2; weak D call: TRBD1 (5 bases). The CDR3 runs 13 residues. Germline assignment: CDR1 SGHRS and CDR2 YFSETQ. V was pared by 2 bases and J by 8 bases, with 13 bases between. CDR3 coding DNA: TGCGCCAGCAGCTTAACGACCCGGGGGGGCTACACCTTC. Protein product: CASSLTTRGGYTF.

This clonotype appeared many times. The gene calls are TRBV6-9 and TRBJ2-7; TRBD1 agrees at 10 bases. The germline gives CDR1 MNHGY, CDR2 SVAAGI. The J segment lost 4 bases and the V segment lost 6 bases, leaving 9 bases of the junction unmatched. CDR3 length: 15 amino acids. The CDR3 here is CASSRPGTGVYEQYV. CDR3 DNA sequence: TGTGCCAGCAGCCGACCCGGGACAGGGGTTTACGAGCAGTACGTC.

In its sample, this clonotype was seen many times. J is TRBJ2-1 and V is TRBV6-4; 7 positions match TRBD2. V shed 4 bases, J shed 3 bases, and the junction held 6 bases outside the gene matches. Per germline, CDR1 MRHNA and CDR2 SNTAGT. The CDR3 is 15 residues long. The DNA of the CDR3 is TGTGCCAGCAGTGGCCTAGCGGCTAGCTACAATGAGCAGTTCTTC. It yields the protein CASSGLAASYNEQFF.

There are a few counts of this clonotype. A much larger clone sits a single nucleotide away, making a read error possible. This rearrangement joins TRBV6-1 to TRBJ2-5, with D perhaps assigned TRBD1 or TRBD2 (5 bases each). The CDR3 sequence is 15 residues long. Per germline, CDR1 MNHNS and CDR2 SASEGT. The V and J ends lost 7 bases and 5 bases respectively, with 20 bases between them. As DNA, the CDR3 is TGTGCCAGCACCTGGAATAGCGTCAGGGCGGAGACCCAGTACTTC. This encodes CASTWNSVRAETQYF.

This clonotype was found many times. This chain uses TRBV29-1 with TRBJ1-3; D is ambiguous. This CDR3 region has 12 residues. CDR1 and CDR2 (germline): SQVTM, ANQGSEA. The V end lost 4 bases, the J end lost 0 bases, and 4 bases lay between the germline ends. This chain's CDR3 is CSVANSGNTIYF. The DNA of the CDR3 is TGCAGCGTTGCAAACTCTGGAAACACCATATATTTT.

This clonotype was counted a few times. A read error may be the cause here, since a much bigger clone is one base away. This chain links TRBV6-5 with TRBJ2-1, with TRBD1 matching 7 bases. This CDR3 has 11 residues. Germline V lookup: CDR1 MNHEY, CDR2 SVGAGI. The CDR3 spells CDSTRQGRQFF. CDR3 DNA: TGTGACAGCACTAGACAGGGTAGGCAGTTCTTC.

In this sample, this clonotype turned up many times. This rearrangement joins TRBV10-3 to TRBJ2-4, with a tentative D call TRBD1 (6 bases). CDR3 size: 18 residues. V lost 0 bases and J lost 2, with 17 bases in between. Germline V gene lookup returns CDR1 ENHRY and CDR2 SYGVKD. CDR3: CAISESIPGAKTKNIQYF. For the CDR3, the DNA is TGTGCCATCAGTGAGTCGATCCCAGGGGCCAAAACCAAAAACATTCAGTACTTC.

The CDR3 region is CASSLSRGSYEQYF. The CDR3 DNA reads as TGTGCCAGCAGTTTGTCCAGGGGAAGTTACGAGCAGTACTTC. The chain combines TRBV12-3 or TRBV12-4 with TRBJ2-7, with a weak D call TRBD1 (6 bases). Trimming left V 3 bases short and J 4 bases short, with 13 bases between. CDR3 length: 14 amino acids.

This clonotype was counted many times. V gene TRBV9 combines with J gene TRBJ2-5; TRBD1 is a possible D gene (6 bases). The CDR3 consists of 14 residues. The V gene's germline CDR1 is SGDLS and CDR2 YYNGEE. The ends were cut back, 1 base at V and 0 bases at J, with 7 bases in the middle. CDR3: CASSVRQDQETQYF. DNA of the CDR3: TGTGCCAGCAGCGTAAGACAGGACCAAGAGACCCAGTACTTC.

There are many counts of this clonotype. This sequence joins TRBV20-1 and TRBJ2-5; TRBD2 matches 8 bases. Per the germline V gene, CDR1 is DFQATT and CDR2 is SNEGSKA (reference sequence). There are 12 residues in the CDR3. V was pared by 7 bases and J by 3 bases, with 4 bases of the junction left unmatched. DNA for the CDR3: TGCAGTGTCGGGGGGGGGGAAGAGACCCAGTACTTC. As protein: CSVGGGEETQYF.

This clonotype was counted many times. The chain employs TRBV5-1 and TRBJ1-6; D remains ambiguous. Germline CDR1 reads SGHRS; CDR2 reads YFSETQ. With 0 bases removed from V and 3 bases from J, the gap between germline ends came to 4 bases. The CDR3 runs 14 residues. The CDR3 here is CASSLAGYNSPLHF. DNA of the CDR3: TGCGCCAGCAGCTTGGCCGGCTATAATTCACCCCTCCACTTT.

In the case of this clonotype: This may arise from a read error, as a much more abundant clone is one base away. This chain joins TRBV20-1 and TRBJ2-3, with 7 bases aligning to TRBD2. V was pared by 8 bases and J by 5 bases, with 4 bases of the junction left unmatched. The germline V gene has CDR1 DFQATT and CDR2 SNEGSKA (reference sequence). The CDR3 contains 11 residues. In DNA form, the CDR3 reads TGCAGTTACAAGCGGGGAGATACGCAGTATTTT. It translates to CSYKRGDTQYF.

This clonotype was detected many times. The genes are TRBV6-2 or TRBV6-3 and TRBJ2-5; tentative D call: TRBD2 (6 bases). Looked up from germline, CDR1 is MNHEY and CDR2 is SVGEGT. Trimming removed 0 bases at V and 2 bases at J, with 13 bases between. This CDR3 contains 16 residues. The CDR3 coding sequence is TGTGCCAGCAGTTACTCGGCGGGGACGCTGCAAGAGACCCAGTACTTC. This translates into CASSYSAGTLQETQYF.

In this sample, this clonotype turned up many times. V and J are TRBV11-2 and TRBJ1-3; no reliable D call. The CDR3 runs 13 residues. Germline CDR1 SGHAT, CDR2 FQNNGV. Trimming removed 2 bases from V and 4 bases from J, with 6 bases in between. CDR3 residues: CASSLPGGNTIYF. The CDR3 DNA reads TGTGCCAGCAGCTTACCGGGGGGAAACACCATATATTTT.